This TCR beta chain stems from a study of cytomegalovirus exposure and HLA in healthy donors. Study-wide results and caveats: Presence/absence analyses assumed roughly uniform sequencing depth across donors, which may not hold.

Both 60 Vbeta primers and 13 Jbeta primers went into the PCR. Here immunoSEQ multiplex PCR was the method, and the copy in TCRdb shows in-frame clones only, minus some. Among approximately 140,000 clones, 88% were seen once, and the ten largest hold roughly 0.53%. For this clone: Antigen: not known.

Germline V gives CDR1 SNHLY, CDR2 FYNNEI. V was clipped by 5 bases and J by 6 bases; unmatched bases: 10. CDR3 size: 15 residues. The chain links TRBV2 to TRBJ1-5; 7 bases are a match to TRBD1. Sequencing was done on a sample of PBMCs. This sequence was found in a woman between 40 and 50 years old in good health and CMV-seronegative. The CDR3: CASSRTEGAGQPQHF. CDR3 DNA sequence: TGTGCCAGCAGTCGGACAGAGGGGGCTGGTCAGCCCCAGCATTTT.